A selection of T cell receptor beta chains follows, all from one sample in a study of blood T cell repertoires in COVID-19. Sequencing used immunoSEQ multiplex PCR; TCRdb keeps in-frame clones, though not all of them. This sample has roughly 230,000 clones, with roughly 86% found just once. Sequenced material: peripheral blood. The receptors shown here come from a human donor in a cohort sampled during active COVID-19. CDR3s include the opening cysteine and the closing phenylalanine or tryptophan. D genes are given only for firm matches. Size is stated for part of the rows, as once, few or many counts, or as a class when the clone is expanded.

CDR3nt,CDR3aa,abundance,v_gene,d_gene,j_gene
TGTGCCTCGCATATACGGACCCTGAATACTCAGGGGGGTAGCTCCTACGAGCAGTACTTC,CASHIRTLNTQGGSSYEQYF,-,TRBV30,-,TRBJ2-7
TGCAGCGTAACAGATAACTATGGCTACACCTTC,CSVTDNYGYTF,-,TRBV29-1,-,TRBJ1-2
TGTGCCAGTAGTATAGATGGGACAGGTCCGAACACTGAAGCTTTCTTT,CASSIDGTGPNTEAFF,-,TRBV19,TRBD1,TRBJ1-1
TGTGCCAGCTTGACTAGCGGGGGGCCGAGCTCCTACAATGAGCAGTTCTTC,CASLTSGGPSSYNEQFF,once,TRBV2,TRBD2,TRBJ2-1
TGTGCCAGCAGCCAATCCCTGGCAGGGGTGGTTGGGGCCAACGTCCTGACTTTC,CASSQSLAGVVGANVLTF,once,TRBV16,-,TRBJ2-6
TGTGCCAGCAGCTTAGTCTCCGGAGATGGTGACAATGAGCAGTTCTTC,CASSLVSGDGDNEQFF,-,TRBV11-3,-,TRBJ2-1
TGTGCCAGCAGCCATGGGACTAGCGGTTACGAGCAGTACTTC,CASSHGTSGYEQYF,once,TRBV7-2,TRBD2,TRBJ2-7
TGTGCCAGCAGCAGGACTAGCGGGACTCACTACGAGCAGTACTTC,CASSRTSGTHYEQYF,once,TRBV2,TRBD2,TRBJ2-7
TGTGCCAGCAGGGACCTACAGGGGGCGGGATATGGCTACACCTTC,CASRDLQGAGYGYTF,-,TRBV6-5,TRBD1,TRBJ1-2
TGTGCCAGCAGGGAGGGACAGGGGAACTATGGCTACACCTTC,CASREGQGNYGYTF,-,TRBV6-4,TRBD1,TRBJ1-2
TGTGCCAGCAGTCAACAGGGGGTAGCTTTCTTT,CASSQQGVAFF,-,TRBV6-2/TRBV6-3,TRBD1,TRBJ1-1
TGTGCCAGCAGCCCGATCGGGGGAGGCTACAATGAGCAGTTCTTC,CASSPIGGGYNEQFF,-,TRBV7-6,-,TRBJ2-1
TGCGCCAGCAGCCAAGATCTTGTGGTTAGCTCCTACGAGCAGTACTTC,CASSQDLVVSSYEQYF,-,TRBV4-1,-,TRBJ2-7
TGTGCCAGCAGCCCTAAGCGGGGGGGCTTTGAAGAGCAGTACTTC,CASSPKRGGFEEQYF,-,TRBV3-1/TRBV3-2,TRBD2,TRBJ2-7
TGTGCCAGCAGCTTAGGCAGGGGAGACTATGGCTACACCTTC,CASSLGRGDYGYTF,-,TRBV7-3,-,TRBJ1-2
TGTGCCAGCAGCTTATTAGCGGGAGGATCCCCGTGGGAGCAGTACTTC,CASSLLAGGSPWEQYF,-,TRBV7-9,TRBD2,TRBJ2-7
TGTGCTATGGACAGGGGGCGGTACGAGCAGTACTTC,CAMDRGRYEQYF,few,TRBV5-8,TRBD1,TRBJ2-7
TGTGCCAGCAGCAAAAAAATGAGTGGAGGTCCCAATGAGCAGTTCTTC,CASSKKMSGGPNEQFF,-,TRBV21-1,-,TRBJ2-1
TGTGCCAGCAGTTTTAGGACAGGGAGCACTGAAGCTTTCTTT,CASSFRTGSTEAFF,-,TRBV27,TRBD1,TRBJ1-1
TGTGCCAGCAGCTTGATTAGGTCAACCCAGACAGGTTATAATTCACCCCTCCACTTT,CASSLIRSTQTGYNSPLHF,-,TRBV5-6,-,TRBJ1-6
TGTGCCAGCAGCCAACCGACAGGGTATGGCTACACCTTC,CASSQPTGYGYTF,-,TRBV3-1/TRBV3-2,TRBD1,TRBJ1-2
TGTGCCAGCAGCCAAGTAGCGGGAGGGTTCCCCTACGAGCAGTACTTC,CASSQVAGGFPYEQYF,-,TRBV3-1/TRBV3-2,TRBD2,TRBJ2-7
TGTGCCAGCAGTTGGGCCTCTGGGGCCAACGTCCTGACTTTC,CASSWASGANVLTF,-,TRBV27,-,TRBJ2-6
TGTGCCAGCAGTTACTCCGGGGGGTCCTCCTACAATGAGCAGTTCTTC,CASSYSGGSSYNEQFF,-,TRBV6-2/TRBV6-3,TRBD2,TRBJ2-1
TGTGCCAGCAGCCAAGGAACAGGGGGCGTTTACGAGCAGTACTTC,CASSQGTGGVYEQYF,-,TRBV3-1/TRBV3-2,TRBD1,TRBJ2-7
TGTGCCAGCAGCCTAGCCACTAGCGCCGCAACCTACGAGCAGTACTTC,CASSLATSAATYEQYF,-,TRBV7-2,TRBD2,TRBJ2-7
TGTGCCAGCAGTTCCGGGACAGGGGTCTATGAGCAGTTCTTC,CASSSGTGVYEQFF,-,TRBV7-2,TRBD1,TRBJ2-1
TGTGCCAGCAGTTACACGGGACAGGGCCATTACGAGCAGTACTTC,CASSYTGQGHYEQYF,-,TRBV6-6,TRBD1,TRBJ2-7
TGTGCCAGCAGCTATACCGGGAACACTGAAGCTTTCTTT,CASSYTGNTEAFF,-,TRBV5-4,-,TRBJ1-1
TGCGCCAGCAGTTGGATAGCGGGGGGAACCTACGAGCAGTACTTC,CASSWIAGGTYEQYF,few,TRBV10-2,TRBD2,TRBJ2-7
TGTGCCAGCAGCCAAGATGGTAATAGCGGGAAAAGAGAGTTCTTC,CASSQDGNSGKREFF,-,TRBV3-1/TRBV3-2,TRBD2,TRBJ2-1
TGTGCCAGCAGTATATCTGGGGCCAACGTCCTGACTTTC,CASSISGANVLTF,few,TRBV6-5,-,TRBJ2-6
TGTGCCAGTAGCCCGGGATTTGGTCTCTCCTACAATGAGCAGTTCTTC,CASSPGFGLSYNEQFF,-,TRBV19,-,TRBJ2-1
TGTGCCAGTAGTAGGGACAGGGATAAGGAAAAACTGTTTTTT,CASSRDRDKEKLFF,-,TRBV19,TRBD1,TRBJ1-4
TGTGCCAGCAGTGTCGGGACAGTGGGGTATGGCTACACCTTC,CASSVGTVGYGYTF,-,TRBV2,TRBD1,TRBJ1-2
TGTGCCAGCTCACCAAGAGGGCAGGTGACCACAGATACGCAGTATTTT,CASSPRGQVTTDTQYF,-,TRBV18,-,TRBJ2-3
TGTGCCAGCAGTTTTTTTACGGGGAGCTCCTACGAGCAGTACTTC,CASSFFTGSSYEQYF,-,TRBV28,-,TRBJ2-7
TGTGCCAGCAGCGCTCGGGGGATCAATGAGCAGTTCTTC,CASSARGINEQFF,-,TRBV9,-,TRBJ2-1
TGTGCCAGCAGTTACCAGGACACTGAAGCTTTCTTT,CASSYQDTEAFF,-,TRBV6-2/TRBV6-3,-,TRBJ1-1
TGTGCCAGCAGCTTAGAGTATGGGGCGCCCCAGCATTTT,CASSLEYGAPQHF,-,TRBV7-9,-,TRBJ1-5
TGTGCCAGCAGCGACAGGGCGTCCCGGGTTGGCTACACCTTC,CASSDRASRVGYTF,-,TRBV7-9,TRBD1,TRBJ1-2
TGTGCCAGTAGTACAGGGGTTGGCTACACCTTC,CASSTGVGYTF,-,TRBV19,-,TRBJ1-2
TGTGCCAGCAGTTACTCCCTCGAACAGATAGACTACAATGAGCAGTTCTTC,CASSYSLEQIDYNEQFF,-,TRBV6-2/TRBV6-3,-,TRBJ2-1
TGTGCCAGCAGCTCAAACGTGGGGGGCGAGCAGTACTTC,CASSSNVGGEQYF,-,TRBV7-3,-,TRBJ2-7
TGTGCCAGCAGTCACGACAGGGGCAGCAATCAGCCCCAGCATTTT,CASSHDRGSNQPQHF,once,TRBV21-1,-,TRBJ1-5
TGTGCCAGCAGTATTTCCCGACAGGGGGCAAGAAACGAGCAGTACTTC,CASSISRQGARNEQYF,-,TRBV28,TRBD1,TRBJ2-7
TGTGCCATCACCAGTGGAAACACCATATATTTT,CAITSGNTIYF,once,TRBV10-3,-,TRBJ1-3
TGTGCCAGCGGACTGAGCTCCTACGAGCAGTACTTC,CASGLSSYEQYF,-,TRBV7-2,-,TRBJ2-7
TGTGCCACCAGCAGAGATCCGGGACAGAAAAACATTCAGTACTTC,CATSRDPGQKNIQYF,-,TRBV15,TRBD1,TRBJ2-4
TGTGCCAGCAGTTGGGGGGGAGAAGGCTCCTACGAGCAGTACTTC,CASSWGGEGSYEQYF,-,TRBV28,TRBD2,TRBJ2-7
TGTGCTAGTGCCCCCGGGAGGAGCTCCTACAATGAGCAGTTCTTC,CASAPGRSSYNEQFF,once,TRBV12-5,TRBD2,TRBJ2-1
TGTGCCAGCAGCTCCAAATCACTAGCGGGATTCTACAATGAGCAGTTCTTC,CASSSKSLAGFYNEQFF,-,TRBV11-2,TRBD2,TRBJ2-1
TGTGCCACCAGTGACGATAACGGGACAGGGGACAATCAGCCCCAGCATTTT,CATSDDNGTGDNQPQHF,-,TRBV24-1,TRBD1,TRBJ1-5
TGCAGCTTATGGGGAGTCTTAGGTGGCAATGAGCAGTTCTTC,CSLWGVLGGNEQFF,once,TRBV29-1,-,TRBJ2-1
TGCGCCGCGAAGCCGGGAACCCACGACGAGCAGTACTTC,CAAKPGTHDEQYF,-,TRBV5-1,-,TRBJ2-7
TGTGCCAGCAGTTATTCGGACAGCTATGGCTACACCTTC,CASSYSDSYGYTF,-,TRBV6-5,-,TRBJ1-2
TGCGCCAGCAGCCCTACCGGGATCAGCACAGATACGCAGTATTTT,CASSPTGISTDTQYF,-,TRBV4-1,-,TRBJ2-3